This T cell receptor beta chain was captured by sequencing in a study of shared clonotypes between healthy human individuals. Study-wide points: Naive CD4 clonotypes overlapped across a handful of donors at roughly 5%. Non-shared clonotypes were found to have lower generation probabilities than the clonotypes that were shared by all four of the sorted-subset donors.

Libraries were prepared by immunoSEQ multiplex PCR; TCRdb keeps only in-frame clonotypes and omits some of them. The sample lists roughly 1,500,000 clones; 98% were seen once. Donors were healthy HIV-negative adults without recently reported acute infections or vaccinations. Donors comprised only Caucasian adults living in Nashville, Tennessee. Comments on this clone: Its antigen is undetermined. Distinct nucleotide sequences in the sample also encode this CDR3.

The germline gives CDR1 KGHSH, CDR2 LQKENI. V was pared by 3 bases and J by 6 bases, with 8 bases of the junction left unmatched. This CDR3 has 15 amino acids. The chain carries TRBV18 and TRBJ2-7; 10 positions match TRBD1. The source of this sequence is a young man in good health. Source material: naive CD4+ T cells sorted from blood. Subset meaning: CD45RA+ positively selected. The CDR3 sequence is CASSPTPGQGTEQYF. In nucleotides, the CDR3 is TGTGCCAGCTCACCTACTCCGGGACAGGGGACCGAGCAGTACTTC.